This T cell receptor beta chain was captured by sequencing in a study of CD8 T cells in ankylosing spondylitis. The sample holds a few counts of this clonotype. The target antigen is unknown. Study-wide findings and caveats: Past studies reported some motif variants in reactive arthritis synovial fluid and blood. Disease-linked clones were reportedly significantly enriched in matched ankylosing spondylitis synovial fluid. Ankylosing spondylitis blood appeared to carry a characteristic TCR beta motif of several highly homologous variants.

In TCRdb, the 5' RACE reads were re-called with MiXCR into one record per CDR3 protein. This table holds 350,000 or so distinct CDR3 sequences, under 15% found once. The germline gives CDR1 MNHEY, CDR2 SVGAGI. The CDR3 contains 14 residues. J gave up 7 bases and V 2 bases, and 3 bases lay outside the gene matches. The chain recombines TRBV6-5 with TRBJ1-4; 8 bases match TRBD1. The sequencing input was blood, either unsorted or a sorted T cell fraction (not recorded which). This TCR came from a male donor with ankylosing spondylitis or in good health (not recorded which). The CDR3 protein is CASSYSQGAEKLFF. In nucleotides, the CDR3 is TGTGCCAGCAGTTACAGCCAGGGGGCTGAAAAACTGTTTTTT.